The 22 T cell receptor beta chains given below trace back to one sample, sequenced in a study of cytotoxic CD8 clonotypes in ibrutinib-treated CLL. Assay used: immunoSEQ multiplex PCR; TCRdb lists only in-frame clones, some missing. Among around 200,000 clones listed, roughly 65% were seen once. Here the sequenced sample was PBMCs, taken after 12 months of ibrutinib treatment. The receptors stem from a human donor with chronic lymphocytic leukemia.

This rearrangement joins TRBV2 to TRBJ2-5, with TRBD1 matching over 7 bases. J lost 7 bases, V lost 7 bases, and 15 bases had no gene match. Germline V gene lookup returns CDR1 SNHLY and CDR2 FYNNEI. CDR3 size: 15 residues. The CDR3 DNA reads TGTGCCAGCACCCAAGGACAGGCCCCGTTGGGGACCCAGTACTTC. Its protein is CASTQGQAPLGTQYF.

V and J are TRBV5-6 and TRBJ2-7; 9 bases line up with TRBD2. The V gene's germline CDR1 is SGHDT and CDR2 YYEEEE. Trimming removed 3 bases from V and 4 bases from J; junction bases left unmatched: 5. The CDR3 consists of 14 residues. The CDR3 reads CASSWGLAGYEQYF. CDR3 nucleotide sequence: TGTGCCAGCAGCTGGGGGCTAGCGGGGTACGAGCAGTACTTC.

This rearrangement joins TRBV6-6 to TRBJ1-1; 7 bases match TRBD1. Germline CDR1 MNHNY, CDR2 SVGAGI (reference sequence). J was trimmed by 0 bases and V by 5 bases; bases with no gene match: 9. The CDR3 contains 16 residues. The CDR3 sequence is CASSPTPTGMNTEAFF. The CDR3 DNA sequence: TGTGCCAGCAGTCCCACCCCGACAGGGATGAACACTGAAGCTTTCTTT.

The chain joins TRBV11-3 to TRBJ2-1; 9 positions match TRBD2. CDR3 length equals 15 residues. V was clipped by 5 bases and J by 9 bases; unmatched bases: 11. In germline, CDR1 is SGHNT, CDR2 YENEEA. CDR3 bases: TGTGCCAGCAGCCCCGTTAGCGGGAGTTTCGGTGAGCAGTTCTTC. This sequence encodes CASSPVSGSFGEQFF.

The J gene is TRBJ1-2, the V gene TRBV7-3, with a weak D call TRBD1 (6 bases). The ends were cut back, 8 bases at V and 3 bases at J, with 13 bases in the middle. This CDR3 contains 13 residues. Germline V gene lookup returns CDR1 SGHTA and CDR2 FQGTGA. CDR3 loop: CASAPDRHYGYTF. The CDR3 bases are TGTGCCAGCGCACCGGACAGACACTATGGCTACACCTTC.

As concerns this clone: Mismatch with germline at one junction end may stem from a read error. The V call is TRBV7-7, the J call TRBJ2-5; 7 bases agree with TRBD1. Germline-derived CDR1 and CDR2 are SSHAT and FNYEAQ (reference sequence). This CDR3 is built from 16 residues. CDR3 DNA: TGTGCTAGCAGCCTCGGGACAGCGACCGCCGGGGAGACCCAGTACTTC. This codes for CASSLGTATAGETQYF. The variable domain in full, completed from reference TRBV7-7 and TRBJ2-5, reads GAGVSQSPRYKVTKRGQDVTLRCDPISSHATLYWYQQALGQGPEFLTYFNYEAQPDKSGLPSDRFSAERPEGSISTLTIQRTEQRDSAMYRCASSLGTATAGETQYFGPGTRLLVL.

The V and J genes are TRBV11-3 and TRBJ2-3; D unresolved. The V gene's germline CDR1 is SGHNT and CDR2 YENEEA. This CDR3 contains 14 residues. With 6 bases removed from V and 6 bases from J, the gap between germline ends came to 16 bases. DNA for the CDR3: TGTGCCAGCAGTCGACGAGGTGGTGGGGATACGCAGTATTTT. Its translation: CASSRRGGGDTQYF.

J is TRBJ1-5 and V is TRBV4-1, with D perhaps matching TRBD1 (5 bases). This CDR3 region has 15 residues. The germline CDR1 and CDR2 sequences are MGHRA and YSYEKL. V was clipped by 5 bases and J by 4 bases, with 15 bases between them. The CDR3 loop is CASSESSGSNQPQHF. The CDR3 DNA is TGCGCCAGCAGCGAATCGTCAGGGAGTAATCAGCCCCAGCATTTT.

The chain combines TRBV6-1 with TRBJ1-4, with a tentative D call TRBD1 (6 bases). V was cut by 3 bases and J by 3 bases, with 14 bases left in between. The CDR3 is 16 residues long. The germline V gene has CDR1 MNHNS and CDR2 SASEGT. CDR3 sequence (DNA): TGTGCCAGCAGTGACCGGGGGGCGGCAGCTAATGAAAAACTGTTTTTT. Its translation is CASSDRGAAANEKLFF.

The chain employs TRBV29-1 and TRBJ2-5, with D possibly called TRBD1 or TRBD2 (5 bases each). The CDR3 length is 14 residues. Trimming removed 6 bases at V and 6 bases at J, with 20 bases between. CDR1 is SQVTM and CDR2 is ANQGSEA in the germline V gene. CDR3 in DNA: TGCAGCGTCCATGTTGGGGGAGTCTCACAGACCCAGTACTTC. Residues: CSVHVGGVSQTQYF.

The chain couples TRBV10-2 to TRBJ1-5; no definite D call. Germline V lookup: CDR1 WSHSY, CDR2 SAAADI. Trimming pared 5 bases from V and 7 bases from J, leaving 9 bases between. This CDR3 is 12 amino acids long. Here the CDR3 reads CASSPPSQPQHF. CDR3 coding DNA: TGCGCCAGCAGTCCCCCTTCCCAGCCCCAGCATTTT.

The rearrangement joins TRBV9 to TRBJ1-2, with D possibly TRBD1 on 6 matching bases. The V gene lost 3 bases and the J gene lost 6 bases, with 21 bases spanning the gap. Germline CDR1 SGDLS, CDR2 YYNGEE. This CDR3 is built from 16 residues. The DNA of the CDR3 is TGTGCCAGCAGCGGGGAAGGGGGGCGACCTTCAGATGGCTACACCTTC. Its protein is CASSGEGGRPSDGYTF.

This chain links TRBV11-2 with TRBJ1-1; D perhaps matches TRBD1 (6 bases). Trimming left V 4 bases short and J 0 bases short, with 18 bases between. The germline V gene has CDR1 SGHAT and CDR2 FQNNGV. The CDR3 covers 17 residues. The CDR3 sequence: CASSSGHRTLMNTEAFF. CDR3 nucleotides: TGTGCCAGCAGCTCGGGACACCGTACCTTGATGAACACTGAAGCTTTCTTT.

The V call is TRBV2, the J call TRBJ1-6; 12 bases are shared with TRBD1. Germline lookup yields CDR1 SNHLY and CDR2 FYNNEI. With 7 bases clipped from V and 3 bases from J, the junction kept 4 bases outside the gene matches. There are 16 residues in the CDR3. The CDR3 here is CASKGQGAYYNSPLHF. The CDR3 nucleotides read TGTGCCAGCAAGGGACAGGGGGCCTACTATAATTCACCCCTCCACTTT.

The chain combines TRBV11-1 with TRBJ2-7; D may be TRBD2 (7 bases). V was shortened by 0 bases and J by 6 bases, with 9 bases between the two germline ends. This CDR3 contains 13 residues. The germline V gene has CDR1 SGHAT and CDR2 FQDESV (reference sequence). The CDR3 sequence: CASSLAAGAEQYF. The CDR3 DNA follows: TGTGCCAGCAGCTTAGCGGCGGGGGCCGAGCAGTACTTC.

The rearrangement joins TRBV6-5 to TRBJ2-7, with D tentatively TRBD1 (5 bases). The ends were cut back, 5 bases at V and 3 bases at J, with 11 bases in the middle. Germline CDR1 reads MNHEY; CDR2 reads SVGAGI. This CDR3 spans 13 amino acids. CDR3 nucleotides: TGTGCCAGCAGTAGCCATCAGGGCTACGAGCAGTACTTC. Translation gives CASSSHQGYEQYF.

This sequence joins TRBV2 and TRBJ1-3, with D uncertain. The CDR3 is made up of 12 amino acids. Germline assignment: CDR1 SNHLY and CDR2 FYNNEI. Trimming stripped 4 bases from V and 4 bases from J, with 5 bases between. DNA for the CDR3: TGTGCCAGCAGTGTCACGGGAAACACCATATATTTT. Translating gives CASSVTGNTIYF.

The chain recombines TRBV27 with TRBJ2-7, with 7 positions matching TRBD2. After removal of 5 bases from V and 5 bases from J, the junction contained 9 bases not matched to a gene. CDR1 is MNHEY and CDR2 is SMNVEV in the germline V gene (reference sequence). The CDR3 length is 14 residues. CDR3 region: CASSLQWGGDEQYF. DNA for the CDR3: TGTGCCAGCAGTCTCCAGTGGGGAGGGGACGAGCAGTACTTC.

The sample holds one count of this clone. The CDR3 bases are TGTGCCAGTAGTATAGCCCACGGGGGGCAGGCTGGTGGCTACACCTTC. Encoded protein: CASSIAHGGQAGGYTF. V gene TRBV19 combines with J gene TRBJ1-2; tentatively, D is TRBD1 (6 bases). The CDR3 runs 16 residues. With 1 base removed from V and 7 bases from J, the gap between germline ends came to 19 bases. CDR1 and CDR2 (germline): LNHDA, SQIVND (reference sequence).

This rearrangement joins TRBV5-6 to TRBJ1-1; D ambiguous. Germline V gene sequence: CDR1 SGHDT, CDR2 YYEEEE. V was trimmed by 4 bases and J by 10 bases, leaving 17 bases between them. There are 13 residues in the CDR3. CDR3 loop: CASSQMKQLGAFF. CDR3 DNA: TGTGCCAGCAGCCAAATGAAGCAGCTAGGAGCTTTCTTT.

The V gene is TRBV30, the J gene TRBJ2-7, with 9 bases matching TRBD1. The germline CDR1 and CDR2 sequences are GTSNPN and SVGIG (reference sequence). The CDR3 length is 15 residues. V was pared by 3 bases and J by 1 base, with 7 bases of the junction left unmatched. CDR3 coding DNA: TGTGCCTGGAGAACCCCCGGGACAGGGTCCTACGAGCAGTACTTC. This translates into CAWRTPGTGSYEQYF.

V gene TRBV4-2 combines with J gene TRBJ2-5; 8 bases are shared with TRBD2. The CDR3 contains 16 residues. After removal of 0 bases from V and 2 bases from J, the junction contained 5 bases not matched to a gene. The V gene's germline CDR1 is LGHNA and CDR2 YNFKEQ. The CDR3, as DNA: TGTGCCAGCAGCCAAGATCGGTCTAGCGGGCAAGAGACCCAGTACTTC. Amino acid sequence: CASSQDRSSGQETQYF.